These T cell receptor beta chains were read from a single sample in a study of T cell responses to AZD1222 COVID-19 vaccine. Repertoires were generated with immunoSEQ multiplex PCR, while TCRdb's copy carries only in-frame clones and drops some. Here the sample spans more than 95,000 clones, around 90% being singletons. The source material was peripheral blood, sampled on day 0 of AZD1222 vaccination. The receptors were sampled from an adult in good health. Each CDR3 is given with its conserved first and last residue. The D gene is left open where the match is weak.

.,TRBV19,TRBJ2-3,CASSIDGWTENTQYF,TGTGCCAGTAGTATAGATGGTTGGACCGAGAATACGCAGTATTTT
TRBD2,TRBV15,TRBJ2-1,CATRLAGGLNEQFF,TGTGCCACCAGATTAGCGGGAGGGTTGAATGAGCAGTTCTTC
.,TRBV7-9,TRBJ1-5,CASSLVLDSSNQPQHF,TGTGCCAGCAGCTTAGTTCTGGACAGTAGCAATCAGCCCCAGCATTTT
.,TRBV28,TRBJ1-2,CASSSYGYTF,TGTGCCAGCAGTTCCTATGGCTACACCTTC
.,TRBV5-1,TRBJ2-7,CASRGTSYEQYF,TGCGCCAGCCGGGGGACCTCCTACGAGCAGTACTTC
TRBD2,TRBV7-8,TRBJ2-7,CASSLAGTRAYEQYF,TGTGCCAGCAGCTTAGCCGGGACTAGGGCCTACGAGCAGTACTTC
TRBD1,TRBV28,TRBJ2-7,CASTNRAGGREQYF,TGTGCCAGCACCAACAGGGCAGGGGGCCGCGAGCAGTACTTC
.,TRBV27,TRBJ1-2,CASSGVQGGNTF,TGTGCCAGCAGTGGGGTACAGGGTGGGAACACCTTC
.,TRBV2,TRBJ2-7,CASSGSTYEQYF,TGTGCCAGCAGCGGGAGCACGTACGAGCAGTACTTC
TRBD2,TRBV7-9,TRBJ2-5,CASLAEVGETQYF,TGTGCCAGCCTAGCGGAGGTGGGAGAGACCCAGTACTTC
.,TRBV21-1,TRBJ2-7,CASSKNRGGEQYF,TGTGCCAGCAGCAAGAACAGGGGGGGCGAGCAGTACTTC
.,TRBV19,TRBJ1-5,CASKSGEGSGMGSNQPQHF,TGTGCCAGTAAATCCGGGGAAGGCTCGGGGATGGGGAGCAATCAGCCCCAGCATTTT
TRBD1,TRBV19,TRBJ1-1,CASSIYRGGTEAFF,TGTGCCAGTAGTATTTACAGGGGGGGAACTGAAGCTTTCTTT
TRBD2,TRBV3-1/TRBV3-2,TRBJ2-7,CASSQGAAGLYEQYF,TGTGCCAGCAGCCAAGGGGCAGCGGGGCTGTACGAGCAGTACTTC